This section outlines one T cell receptor beta chain sequence together with its context. This record belongs to a study of blood T cell repertoires in COVID-19. For the study at large: The study drew acute and convalescent COVID-19 samples from the United States, Italy and Spain.

Assay: immunoSEQ multiplex PCR; the TCRdb copy retains only in-frame clones and omits some. The sample has 450,000 or so clones; about 91% are singletons. The TCR sequence derives from a man younger than 35 with COVID-19, enrolled during active disease. Sequences were obtained from peripheral blood.

CDR3 sequence reads: CASSLTSLNTEAFF. As DNA, the CDR3 is TGTGCCAGCAGCTTAACATCACTGAACACTGAAGCTTTCTTT. The chain has TRBV7-8 and TRBJ1-1, with D uncertain. V was shortened by 2 bases and J by 0 bases, with 7 bases between the two germline ends. CDR1 is SGHVS, CDR2 FQNEAQ, per germline. The CDR3 has 14 amino acids.